Listed below are T cell receptor beta chains from one sample, sequenced in a study of human T cells and chemical hapten exposure. MiXCR was run by TCRdb on the RACE reads, yielding one entry per CDR3 protein. Of under 95,000 distinct CDR3 sequences in the sample, about 8% were seen once. The input for sequencing was whole blood, taken in connection with sensitization to the hapten diphenylcyclopropenone (DPC). The receptors originated from a man aged 35 to 55 with alopecia areata. Some clones in this sample may be carry-over from other donors' samples. The CDR3 runs from the conserved cysteine through the conserved F or W. Fields, in order: CDR3 protein, CDR3 DNA, clone size, J gene, D gene, V gene. D genes are given only for firm matches. Clone size is stated in some rows and not others, as once, few, many or a class when expanded.

cdr3_aa: CASGWNRGNTEAFF; cdr3_nt: TGTGCCAGCGGTTGGAACAGGGGGAACACTGAAGCTTTCTTT; clone_size: many; j_call: TRBJ1-1; d_call: TRBD1; v_call: TRBV28
cdr3_aa: CASSVGDARIGANVLTF; cdr3_nt: TGTGCCAGCAGCGTAGGGGACGCAAGGATTGGGGCCAACGTCCTGACTTTC; clone_size: few; j_call: TRBJ2-6; d_call: -; v_call: TRBV9
cdr3_aa: CASSLEGRGSSYEQYF; cdr3_nt: TGTGCCAGCAGCTTAGAAGGGCGGGGAAGCTCCTACGAGCAGTACTTC; clone_size: -; j_call: TRBJ2-7; d_call: -; v_call: TRBV7-2
cdr3_aa: CASSLRGTTGETQYF; cdr3_nt: TGTGCCAGCAGCCTCCGGGGGACAACCGGGGAGACCCAGTACTTC; clone_size: few; j_call: TRBJ2-5; d_call: -; v_call: TRBV3-1
cdr3_aa: CAWSADRSNQPQHF; cdr3_nt: TGTGCCTGGAGTGCGGACAGGAGCAATCAGCCCCAGCATTTT; clone_size: few; j_call: TRBJ1-5; d_call: TRBD1; v_call: TRBV30
cdr3_aa: CASTLASVDYEQYF; cdr3_nt: TGTGCCAGCACGCTCGCGAGCGTTGATTACGAGCAGTACTTC; clone_size: few; j_call: TRBJ2-7; d_call: -; v_call: TRBV28
cdr3_aa: CASEGGVNEQFF; cdr3_nt: TGTGCCAGCGAGGGGGGTGTGAATGAGCAGTTCTTC; clone_size: few; j_call: TRBJ2-1; d_call: -; v_call: TRBV6-2/TRBV6-3
cdr3_aa: CAISEYLRQTSSYNSPLHF; cdr3_nt: TGTGCCATCAGTGAGTATTTGCGGCAGACGAGCTCCTATAATTCACCCCTCCACTTT; clone_size: -; j_call: TRBJ1-6; d_call: -; v_call: TRBV10-3
cdr3_aa: CASRGIESGANVLTF; cdr3_nt: TGCGCCAGCAGGGGCATAGAATCTGGGGCCAACGTCCTGACTTTC; clone_size: many; j_call: TRBJ2-6; d_call: -; v_call: TRBV5-1
cdr3_aa: CSATVGGTSTDTQYF; cdr3_nt: TGCAGTGCTACCGTGGGTGGCACTAGCACAGATACGCAGTATTTT; clone_size: -; j_call: TRBJ2-3; d_call: -; v_call: TRBV20-1
cdr3_aa: CSVVDRGPTYGYTF; cdr3_nt: TGCAGCGTTGTGGACAGGGGGCCCACCTATGGCTACACCTTC; clone_size: many; j_call: TRBJ1-2; d_call: TRBD1; v_call: TRBV29-1
cdr3_aa: CASGPWGQETQYF; cdr3_nt: TGTGCCAGCGGACCCTGGGGACAAGAGACCCAGTACTTC; clone_size: many; j_call: TRBJ2-5; d_call: -; v_call: TRBV7-8
cdr3_aa: CSVVQTTLLGAFF; cdr3_nt: TGCAGCGTTGTACAGACTACACTCTTGGGGGCTTTCTTT; clone_size: few; j_call: TRBJ1-1; d_call: -; v_call: TRBV29-1
cdr3_aa: CASSYSWGAGEKLFF; cdr3_nt: TGTGCCAGCAGTTACTCGTGGGGGGCAGGGGAAAAACTGTTTTTT; clone_size: few; j_call: TRBJ1-4; d_call: -; v_call: TRBV6-5
cdr3_aa: CSVAELGYGYTF; cdr3_nt: TGCAGCGTTGCAGAGTTGGGCTATGGCTACACCTTC; clone_size: -; j_call: TRBJ1-2; d_call: -; v_call: TRBV29-1
cdr3_aa: CASSLTGLAEKRTDTQYF; cdr3_nt: TGTGCCAGCAGCTTAACCGGACTAGCGGAGAAACGCACAGATACGCAGTATTTT; clone_size: few; j_call: TRBJ2-3; d_call: TRBD2; v_call: TRBV6-5
cdr3_aa: CASSEGLAGDTQYF; cdr3_nt: TGTGCCAGCAGTGAAGGACTAGCGGGAGATACGCAGTATTTT; clone_size: few; j_call: TRBJ2-3; d_call: TRBD2; v_call: TRBV25-1
cdr3_aa: CASNPGSLTDTQYF; cdr3_nt: TGTGCCAGCAACCCGGGAAGCCTCACAGATACGCAGTATTTT; clone_size: many; j_call: TRBJ2-3; d_call: -; v_call: TRBV7-2
cdr3_aa: CASSPGLAGGKQETQYF; cdr3_nt: TGTGCCAGCAGCCCGGGACTAGCGGGAGGGAAGCAAGAGACCCAGTACTTC; clone_size: many; j_call: TRBJ2-5; d_call: TRBD2; v_call: TRBV7-2
cdr3_aa: CSARGGSNQPQHF; cdr3_nt: TGCAGTGCTAGGGGGGGTAGCAATCAGCCCCAGCATTTT; clone_size: many; j_call: TRBJ1-5; d_call: -; v_call: TRBV20-1
cdr3_aa: CSARGGYSGTEAFF; cdr3_nt: TGCAGTGCAAGAGGAGGGTACTCGGGCACTGAAGCTTTCTTT; clone_size: many; j_call: TRBJ1-1; d_call: -; v_call: TRBV20-1
cdr3_aa: CASSRLGLRNYGYTF; cdr3_nt: TGCGCCAGCAGTAGACTGGGGCTCCGGAACTATGGCTACACCTTC; clone_size: -; j_call: TRBJ1-2; d_call: -; v_call: TRBV4-1
cdr3_aa: CSARDFLPDTQYF; cdr3_nt: TGCAGTGCTAGAGATTTTCTTCCAGATACGCAGTATTTT; clone_size: -; j_call: TRBJ2-3; d_call: -; v_call: TRBV20-1
cdr3_aa: CASSQDLAGRTTDTQYF; cdr3_nt: TGTGCCAGCAGCCAAGATCTAGCGGGGAGGACAACAGATACGCAGTATTTT; clone_size: many; j_call: TRBJ2-3; d_call: TRBD2; v_call: TRBV4-2
cdr3_aa: CASSLWVNQPQHF; cdr3_nt: TGTGCCAGCAGTTTGTGGGTCAATCAGCCCCAGCATTTT; clone_size: -; j_call: TRBJ1-5; d_call: -; v_call: TRBV12-3/TRBV12-4
cdr3_aa: CASSLAGDIRDSPLHF; cdr3_nt: TGTGCCAGCAGTTTAGCGGGGGACATCAGGGATTCACCCCTCCACTTT; clone_size: many; j_call: TRBJ1-6; d_call: -; v_call: TRBV12-3/TRBV12-4
cdr3_aa: CASGSGTYNEQFF; cdr3_nt: TGTGCCAGCGGTAGCGGAACCTACAATGAGCAGTTCTTC; clone_size: many; j_call: TRBJ2-1; d_call: -; v_call: TRBV9
cdr3_aa: CASGGQDRMETQYF; cdr3_nt: TGCGCCAGCGGGGGACAGGATCGAATGGAGACCCAGTACTTC; clone_size: few; j_call: TRBJ2-5; d_call: TRBD1; v_call: TRBV10-2
cdr3_aa: CSVPATEAFF; cdr3_nt: TGCAGTGTACCAGCTACTGAAGCTTTCTTT; clone_size: many; j_call: TRBJ1-1; d_call: -; v_call: TRBV20-1
cdr3_aa: CASSLISLSTRQETQYF; cdr3_nt: TGTGCCAGCAGTTTAATTTCCCTTTCGACTAGGCAAGAGACCCAGTACTTC; clone_size: many; j_call: TRBJ2-5; d_call: -; v_call: TRBV27
cdr3_aa: CASSSDILGANVLTF; cdr3_nt: TGTGCCAGCAGCTCGGACATCCTTGGGGCCAACGTCCTGACTTTC; clone_size: -; j_call: TRBJ2-6; d_call: -; v_call: TRBV6-2/TRBV6-3
cdr3_aa: CAISDLGSSYNEQFF; cdr3_nt: TGTGCCATCAGTGATCTAGGGAGTTCTTACAATGAGCAGTTCTTC; clone_size: -; j_call: TRBJ2-1; d_call: -; v_call: TRBV10-3
cdr3_aa: CASGTNPNTEAFF; cdr3_nt: TGTGCCAGCGGTACGAACCCAAACACTGAAGCTTTCTTT; clone_size: few; j_call: TRBJ1-1; d_call: -; v_call: TRBV12-3/TRBV12-4
cdr3_aa: CSASSGEESTDTQYF; cdr3_nt: TGCAGTGCTAGTTCGGGGGAGGAAAGCACAGATACGCAGTATTTT; clone_size: few; j_call: TRBJ2-3; d_call: -; v_call: TRBV20-1
cdr3_aa: CSVVGGSHEQYF; cdr3_nt: TGCAGCGTTGTGGGCGGTTCGCACGAGCAGTACTTC; clone_size: -; j_call: TRBJ2-7; d_call: -; v_call: TRBV29-1
cdr3_aa: CSVGGQGGYTF; cdr3_nt: TGCAGCGTTGGGGGGCAGGGAGGCTACACCTTC; clone_size: many; j_call: TRBJ1-2; d_call: -; v_call: TRBV29-1
cdr3_aa: CASGLGTPGTDTQYF; cdr3_nt: TGTGCTAGTGGTTTGGGGACTCCAGGCACAGATACGCAGTATTTT; clone_size: many; j_call: TRBJ2-3; d_call: -; v_call: TRBV12-5
cdr3_aa: CASSPMVSGRETQYF; cdr3_nt: TGTGCCAGCAGCCCCATGGTTAGCGGGAGGGAGACCCAGTACTTC; clone_size: many; j_call: TRBJ2-5; d_call: TRBD2; v_call: TRBV7-3
cdr3_aa: CASSQELTQGLAGSSEQFF; cdr3_nt: TGTGCCAGCAGCCAAGAGCTGACCCAGGGACTAGCGGGATCGAGTGAGCAGTTCTTC; clone_size: -; j_call: TRBJ2-1; d_call: TRBD2; v_call: TRBV3-1
cdr3_aa: CASSLSVLGDSSYEQYF; cdr3_nt: TGTGCCAGCAGTTTATCCGTTTTGGGGGACAGCTCCTACGAGCAGTACTTC; clone_size: many; j_call: TRBJ2-7; d_call: TRBD1; v_call: TRBV28